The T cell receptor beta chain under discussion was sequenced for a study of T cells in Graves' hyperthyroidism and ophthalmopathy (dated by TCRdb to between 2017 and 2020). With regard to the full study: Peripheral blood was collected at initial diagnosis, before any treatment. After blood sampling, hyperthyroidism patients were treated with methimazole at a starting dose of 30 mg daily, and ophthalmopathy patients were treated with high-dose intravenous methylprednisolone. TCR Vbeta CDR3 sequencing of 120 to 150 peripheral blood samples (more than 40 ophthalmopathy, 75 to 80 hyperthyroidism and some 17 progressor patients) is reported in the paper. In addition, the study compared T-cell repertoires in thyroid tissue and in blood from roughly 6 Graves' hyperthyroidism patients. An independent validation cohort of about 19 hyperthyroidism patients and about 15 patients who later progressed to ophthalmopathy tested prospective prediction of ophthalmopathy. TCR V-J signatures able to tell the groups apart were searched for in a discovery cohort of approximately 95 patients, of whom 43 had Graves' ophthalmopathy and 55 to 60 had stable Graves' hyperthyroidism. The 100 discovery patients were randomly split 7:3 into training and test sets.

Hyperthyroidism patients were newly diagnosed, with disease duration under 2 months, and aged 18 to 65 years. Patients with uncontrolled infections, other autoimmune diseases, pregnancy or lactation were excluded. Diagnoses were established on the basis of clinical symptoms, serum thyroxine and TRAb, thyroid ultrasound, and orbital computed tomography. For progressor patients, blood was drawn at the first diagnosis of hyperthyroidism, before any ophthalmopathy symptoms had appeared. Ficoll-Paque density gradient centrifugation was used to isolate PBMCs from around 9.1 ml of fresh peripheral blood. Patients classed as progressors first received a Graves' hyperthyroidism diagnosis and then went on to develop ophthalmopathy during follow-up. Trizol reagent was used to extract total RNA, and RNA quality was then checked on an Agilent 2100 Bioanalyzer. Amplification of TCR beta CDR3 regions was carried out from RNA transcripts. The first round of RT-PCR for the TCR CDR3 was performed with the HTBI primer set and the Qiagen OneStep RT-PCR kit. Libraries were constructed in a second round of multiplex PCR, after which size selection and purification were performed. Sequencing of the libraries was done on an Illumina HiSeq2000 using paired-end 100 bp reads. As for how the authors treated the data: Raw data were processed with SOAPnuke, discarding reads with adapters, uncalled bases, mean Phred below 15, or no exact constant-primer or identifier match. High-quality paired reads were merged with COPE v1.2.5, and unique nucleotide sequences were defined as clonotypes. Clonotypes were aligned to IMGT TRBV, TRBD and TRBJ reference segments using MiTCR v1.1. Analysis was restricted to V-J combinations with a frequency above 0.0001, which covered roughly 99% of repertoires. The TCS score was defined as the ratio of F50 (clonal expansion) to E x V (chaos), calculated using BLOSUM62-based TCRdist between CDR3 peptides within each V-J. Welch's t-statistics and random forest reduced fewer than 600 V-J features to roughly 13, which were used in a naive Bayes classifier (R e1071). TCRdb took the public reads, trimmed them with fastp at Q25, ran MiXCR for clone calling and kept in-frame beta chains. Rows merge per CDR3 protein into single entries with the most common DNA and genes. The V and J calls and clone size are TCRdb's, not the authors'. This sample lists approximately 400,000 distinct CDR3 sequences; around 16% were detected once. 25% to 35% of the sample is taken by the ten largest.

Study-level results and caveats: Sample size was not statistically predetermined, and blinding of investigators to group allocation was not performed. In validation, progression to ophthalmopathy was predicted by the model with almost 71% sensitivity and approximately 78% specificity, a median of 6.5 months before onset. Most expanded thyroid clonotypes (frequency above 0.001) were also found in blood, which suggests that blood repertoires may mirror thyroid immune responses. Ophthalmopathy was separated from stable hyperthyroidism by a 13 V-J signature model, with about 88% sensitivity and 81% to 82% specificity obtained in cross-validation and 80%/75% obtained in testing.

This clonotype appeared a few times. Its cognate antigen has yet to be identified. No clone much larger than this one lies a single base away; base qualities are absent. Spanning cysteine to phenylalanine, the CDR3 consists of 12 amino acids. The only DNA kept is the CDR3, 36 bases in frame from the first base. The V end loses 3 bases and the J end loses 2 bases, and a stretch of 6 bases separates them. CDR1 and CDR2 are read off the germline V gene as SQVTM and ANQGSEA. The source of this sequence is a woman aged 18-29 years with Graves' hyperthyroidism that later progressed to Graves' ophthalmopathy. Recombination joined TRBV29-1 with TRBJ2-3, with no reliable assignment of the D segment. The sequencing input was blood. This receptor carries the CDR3 CSVEPTTDTQYF. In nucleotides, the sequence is TGCAGCGTTGAGCCTACCACAGATACGCAGTATTTT.